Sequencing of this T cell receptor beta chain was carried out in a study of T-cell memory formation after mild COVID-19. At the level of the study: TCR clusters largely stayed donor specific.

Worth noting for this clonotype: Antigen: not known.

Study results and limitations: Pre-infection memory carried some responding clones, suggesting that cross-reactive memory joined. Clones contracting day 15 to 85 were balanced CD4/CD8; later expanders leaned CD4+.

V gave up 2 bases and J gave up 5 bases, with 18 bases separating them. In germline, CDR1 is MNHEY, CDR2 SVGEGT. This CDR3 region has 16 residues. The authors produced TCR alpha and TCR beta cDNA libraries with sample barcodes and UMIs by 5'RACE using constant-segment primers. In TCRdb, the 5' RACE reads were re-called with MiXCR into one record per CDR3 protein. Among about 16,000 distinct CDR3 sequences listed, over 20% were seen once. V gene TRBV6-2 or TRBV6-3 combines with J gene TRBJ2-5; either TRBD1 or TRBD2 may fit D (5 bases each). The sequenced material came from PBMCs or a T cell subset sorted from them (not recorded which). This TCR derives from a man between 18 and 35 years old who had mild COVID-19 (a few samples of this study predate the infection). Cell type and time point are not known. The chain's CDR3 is CASSYLLEGPRETQYF. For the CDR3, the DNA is TGTGCCAGCAGTTACCTTCTCGAGGGACCTCGCGAGACCCAGTACTTC.